This TCR beta chain was obtained from a study of shared clonotypes between healthy human individuals. Every immunoSEQ plate was one replicate of a subset's evenly spread DNA. Roughly 210 ng DNA, 25,000 to 30,000 T cell genomes, went into each sorted-subset replicate PCR. Only in-frame clones appear in the TCRdb table, and some are missing; sequencing was by immunoSEQ multiplex PCR. The repertoire holds a few million clones, with around nine tenths as singletons. The CDR3 is 13 amino acids. Germline CDR1 and CDR2: SGHNT and YYREEE (reference sequence). V lost 4 bases to trimming and J lost 7 bases, with 14 bases between them. All donors were healthy HIV-negative adults lacking recent acute infections or vaccinations.

The V call is TRBV5-4, the J call TRBJ1-1; no definite D call. The sample comprised naive CD4+ T cells sorted from blood. Stated subset: CD45RA+ positively selected. The receptor was isolated from a man between 18 and 29 years old in good health. CDR3 loop: CASSPRSDGEAFF. The CDR3 DNA reads as TGTGCCAGCAGCCCGAGGTCTGACGGTGAAGCTTTCTTT.